Below, 2 T cell receptor beta chains from the same sample are listed, as sequenced in a study of OX40 agonist ivuxolimab in advanced cancers. Sequencing used immunoSEQ multiplex PCR; TCRdb keeps in-frame clones, though not all of them. This sample has about 39,000 clones, with around 90% found just once. Sequenced material: CD4+ or CD8+ T cells sorted from blood, taken in a trial of the OX40 agonist ivuxolimab. The receptors come from an adult with an advanced solid tumor such as melanoma, head and neck, liver or kidney cancer.

The V and J genes are TRBV27 and TRBJ2-7; 14 bases fit TRBD2. The CDR3 runs to 18 residues. The germline V gene has CDR1 MNHEY and CDR2 SMNVEV (reference sequence). Germline trimming cut 2 bases from V and 5 bases from J; bases unmatched to any gene: 11. The DNA for the CDR3 is TGTGCCAGCAGTTTAGCCTCGGGGACTAGCGGGAGAGGGAACGAGCAGTACTTC. Encoded protein: CASSLASGTSGRGNEQYF.

The CDR3 spells CAWTLGASGSETQYF. The CDR3 DNA sequence: TGTGCCTGGACCCTAGGCGCTAGCGGGAGTGAGACCCAGTACTTC. The chain recombines TRBV30 with TRBJ2-5; TRBD2 matches at 10 bases. Germline CDR1 and CDR2: GTSNPN and SVGIG (reference sequence). With 4 bases clipped from V and 5 bases from J, the junction kept 10 bases outside the gene matches. The CDR3 is 15 residues long.